Listed below are T cell receptor beta chains from one sample, sequenced in a study of graft-versus-host responses after intestinal transplantation. The data were produced by immunoSEQ multiplex PCR, yet TCRdb's version contains in-frame clones alone and is incomplete. In the table there are around 130,000 clones, just over 90% of which are singletons. Antigens of these TCRs are unknown. Source: unstimulated CD4+ T cells sorted from spleen or lymph node cells, taken before intestinal transplant. The receptors come from a human donor who received an intestinal transplant. The CDR3 runs from the conserved cysteine through the conserved F or W. A D gene is named only where the DNA matches it firmly. Not every row has a clone size; where given, it reads once, few, many or a size class.

clone_size	j_call	d_call	v_call	cdr3_nt	cdr3_aa
few	TRBJ2-3	.	TRBV7-2	TGTGCCAGCAGCTTGGGTCAGCCAGCAGATACGCAGTATTTT	CASSLGQPADTQYF
.	TRBJ1-1	.	TRBV12-5	TGTGCTAGTGGTTTGGTGCCGGGAGGGAACACTGAAGCTTTCTTT	CASGLVPGGNTEAFF
.	TRBJ2-1	TRBD1	TRBV5-5	TGTGCCAGCAGCCCCACGGTGGGACAGCTATACAATGAGCAGTTCTTC	CASSPTVGQLYNEQFF
.	TRBJ2-7	TRBD2	TRBV30	TGTGCCTGGAGCCCACCGGGACTAGCGGCCTACGAGCAGTACTTC	CAWSPPGLAAYEQYF
few	TRBJ1-1	.	TRBV21-1	TGTGCCAGCAGCAAAGTGAGGAAACACAGGGAGGAGAACACTGAAGCTTTCTTT	CASSKVRKHREENTEAFF
.	TRBJ2-5	TRBD1	TRBV18	TGTGCCAGCTCACCATTGGGACAGACCCAAGAGACCCAGTACTTC	CASSPLGQTQETQYF
.	TRBJ2-5	TRBD2	TRBV9	TGTGCCAGCAGCGTATTTGGGAGGGAGAGAGAGACCCAGTACTTC	CASSVFGRERETQYF
.	TRBJ1-2	.	TRBV10-3	TGTGCCATCAGTGAGGCAGGCGGGAACTATGGCTACACCTTC	CAISEAGGNYGYTF
.	TRBJ2-3	.	TRBV7-6	TGTGCCAGCAGCTTAGGGCTAGCCTCTGATACGCAGTATTTT	CASSLGLASDTQYF
.	TRBJ1-1	TRBD1	TRBV5-6	TGTGCCAGCAGCCGGGACAGGGACACTGAAGCTTTCTTT	CASSRDRDTEAFF
.	TRBJ2-1	.	TRBV6-1	TGTGCCAGCAGTACGGGCCCAAGCTCCTACAATGAGCAGTTCTTC	CASSTGPSSYNEQFF
.	TRBJ1-5	.	TRBV6-1	TGTGCCAGCAGTGATAGACCACAGGGTTATAGCAATCAGCCCCAGCATTTT	CASSDRPQGYSNQPQHF
.	TRBJ2-1	TRBD2	TRBV19	TGTGCCAGTAGTATAGCTAGCGGGTCTTACAATGAGCAGTTCTTC	CASSIASGSYNEQFF
.	TRBJ2-2	.	TRBV4-1	TGCGCCAGCACCTTACGGGAAGGGGCAAAGGAGCTGTTTTTT	CASTLREGAKELFF
.	TRBJ1-1	.	TRBV2	TGTGCCAGCAGTAGGGACGGCAGCCCTGAAGCTTTCTTT	CASSRDGSPEAFF
.	TRBJ1-2	.	TRBV12-5	TGTGCTAGTGGTTTGGGGCAGACCTATGGCTACACCTTC	CASGLGQTYGYTF
.	TRBJ1-6	.	TRBV9	TGTGCCAGCAGCGTAGGAAGCTCCTATAATTCACCCCTCCACTTT	CASSVGSSYNSPLHF
.	TRBJ1-2	.	TRBV4-1	TGCGCCAGCAGCCAACGGGTGGCTAACTATGGCTACACCTTC	CASSQRVANYGYTF
.	TRBJ2-5	TRBD2	TRBV14	TGTGCCAGCAGCCAAGCTCTAGCGGGGATAGAGACCCAGTACTTC	CASSQALAGIETQYF
.	TRBJ2-5	TRBD2	TRBV5-1	TGCGCCAGCAGCCCAAATAGCGGGGGGACCCAAGAGACCCAGTACTTC	CASSPNSGGTQETQYF
.	TRBJ1-3	.	TRBV6-1	TGTGCCAGCAATGAATTTTCGGGGGGCACCATATATTTT	CASNEFSGGTIYF
.	TRBJ2-3	.	TRBV6-1	TGTGCCAGCAGTGAAAGGGCCGGCACAGATACGCAGTATTTT	CASSERAGTDTQYF
.	TRBJ2-5	.	TRBV5-1	TGCGCCAGCAGCAAGGCCACAGGGATGGAGACCCAGTACTTC	CASSKATGMETQYF
.	TRBJ2-7	TRBD1	TRBV19	TGTGCCAGTGGAAGGGACAGGCGGGAAGAGCAGTACTTC	CASGRDRREEQYF
.	TRBJ2-6	TRBD2	TRBV2	TGTGCCAGCAGTGAAACTAGCGTCAACGTCCTGACTTTC	CASSETSVNVLTF
.	TRBJ2-3	.	TRBV11-1	TGTGCCAGCAGCTTTATGTGGGACACGGATCTCACAGATACGCAGTATTTT	CASSFMWDTDLTDTQYF
.	TRBJ1-2	.	TRBV9	TGTGCCAGCAGCTCCCCGACCCGATTAGGGGGCTACACCTTC	CASSSPTRLGGYTF
.	TRBJ2-7	TRBD1	TRBV16	TGTGCCAGCAGCCAATCAGGGGGGACAGGCCTTTACGAGCAGTACTTC	CASSQSGGTGLYEQYF
.	TRBJ2-5	TRBD2	TRBV5-6	TGTGCCAGCAGCTTGGAAGCGGGGGGGGTCGAGACCCAGTACTTC	CASSLEAGGVETQYF
.	TRBJ2-3	.	TRBV4-2	TGTGCCAGCAGCCAATCGGACGGAAGAGATACGCAGTATTTT	CASSQSDGRDTQYF
.	TRBJ1-1	.	TRBV30	TGTGCCTGGAGTGTATCACCTGAAGCTTTCTTT	CAWSVSPEAFF
once	TRBJ2-7	.	TRBV18	TGTGCCAGCTCACCCAGGAAGCACGAGCAGTACTTC	CASSPRKHEQYF
.	TRBJ1-2	.	TRBV7-9	TGTGCCAGCAGCTTAGAGGCTGGCAGGGCCTATGGCTACACCTTC	CASSLEAGRAYGYTF
.	TRBJ1-4	.	TRBV4-2	TGTGCCAGCAGCCAAGGCGCAAGGGCTTGGGCTAATGAAAAACTGTTTTTT	CASSQGARAWANEKLFF
.	TRBJ2-1	TRBD2	TRBV11-2	TGTGCCAGCAGCAGAGCGGGGGGGCCCTACAATGAGCAGTTCTTC	CASSRAGGPYNEQFF
.	TRBJ1-6	.	TRBV5-1	TGCGCCAGCAGCTTGGTGCCCCCGGGACACCTAAATAATTCACCCCTCCACTTT	CASSLVPPGHLNNSPLHF
.	TRBJ2-2	TRBD2	TRBV7-6	TGTGCCAGCAGCCGCATGCGGGGGGGTGGCACCGGGGAGCTGTTTTTT	CASSRMRGGGTGELFF
.	TRBJ2-1	.	TRBV5-1	TGCGCCAGCAGGCCACCCGGGACATCCTACAATGAGCAGTTCTTC	CASRPPGTSYNEQFF
once	TRBJ2-3	TRBD1	TRBV5-1	TGCGCCAGCAGCTTGGAGGGGACAGGGGCGGGGGGCTATACGCAGTATTTT	CASSLEGTGAGGYTQYF
once	TRBJ2-7	.	TRBV5-1	TGCGCCAGCAGCTTGTCCACGGGACGAACTAGAAAGGAGCAGTACTTC	CASSLSTGRTRKEQYF
few	TRBJ1-6	.	TRBV5-1	TGCGCCGCTCGGAAAAACAGCAATTCACCCCTCCACTTT	CAARKNSNSPLHF
.	TRBJ1-1	.	TRBV9	TGTGCCAGCAGCACGGGTGGGGGGGCCGCTGAAGCTTTCTTT	CASSTGGGAAEAFF
.	TRBJ2-3	TRBD1	TRBV5-1	TGCGCCAGCAGCTTGGGGGGACAGTTAGGGGATACGCAGTATTTT	CASSLGGQLGDTQYF
.	TRBJ1-1	TRBD1	TRBV7-9	TGTGCCAGCAGCGGACAGGGCAACACTGAAGCTTTCTTT	CASSGQGNTEAFF
.	TRBJ2-3	.	TRBV18	TGTGCCAGCTCACCGGCCGGGGGACCCACGGATACGCAGTATTTT	CASSPAGGPTDTQYF
.	TRBJ1-2	.	TRBV7-9	TGTGCCAGCAGCTTAGGGGTTCGGGTGCCGGGTGGCTACACCTTC	CASSLGVRVPGGYTF
.	TRBJ2-5	.	TRBV11-3	TGTGCCAGCAGCCGCCCCCAAGAGACCCAGTACTTC	CASSRPQETQYF
.	TRBJ2-7	.	TRBV10-2	TGCGCCAGCTCTGGGACTGGCTCCTACGAGCAGTACTTC	CASSGTGSYEQYF
.	TRBJ2-7	TRBD2	TRBV6-1	TGTGCCAGCAGTGCCTCTTGGCGGGGGGGCTACGAGCAGTACTTC	CASSASWRGGYEQYF
once	TRBJ1-1	.	TRBV11-3	TGTGCCAGCAGCTTAAATCAGGGGTACACTGAAGCTTTCTTT	CASSLNQGYTEAFF